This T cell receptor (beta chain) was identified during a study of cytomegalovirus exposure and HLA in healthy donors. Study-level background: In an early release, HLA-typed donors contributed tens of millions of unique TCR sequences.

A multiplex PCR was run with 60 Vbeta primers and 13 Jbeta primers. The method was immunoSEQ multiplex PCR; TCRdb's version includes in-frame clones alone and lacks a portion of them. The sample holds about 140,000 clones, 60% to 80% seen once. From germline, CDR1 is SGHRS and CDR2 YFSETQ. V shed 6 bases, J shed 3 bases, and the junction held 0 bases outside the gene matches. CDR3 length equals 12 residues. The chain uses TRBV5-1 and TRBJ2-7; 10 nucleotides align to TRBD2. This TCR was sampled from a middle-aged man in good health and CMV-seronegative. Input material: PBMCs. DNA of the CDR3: TGCGCCAGCACTAGCGGGGGCTACGAGCAGTACTTC. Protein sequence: CASTSGGYEQYF. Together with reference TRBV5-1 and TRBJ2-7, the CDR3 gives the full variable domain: KAGVTQTPRYLIKTRGQQVTLSCSPISGHRSVSWYQQTPGQGLQFLFEYFSETQRNKGNFPGRFSGRQFSNSRSEMNVSTLELGDSALYLCASTSGGYEQYFGPGTRLTVT.